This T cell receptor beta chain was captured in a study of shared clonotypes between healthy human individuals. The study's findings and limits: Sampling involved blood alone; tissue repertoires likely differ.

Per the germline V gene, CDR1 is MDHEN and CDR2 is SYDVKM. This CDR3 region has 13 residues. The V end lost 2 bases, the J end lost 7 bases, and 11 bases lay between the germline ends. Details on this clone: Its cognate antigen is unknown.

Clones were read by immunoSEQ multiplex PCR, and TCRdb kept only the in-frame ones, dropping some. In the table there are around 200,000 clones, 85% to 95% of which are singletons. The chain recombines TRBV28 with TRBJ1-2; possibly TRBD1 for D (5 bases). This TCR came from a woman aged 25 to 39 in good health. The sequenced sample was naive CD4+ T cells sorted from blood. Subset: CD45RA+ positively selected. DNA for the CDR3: TGTGCCAGCAGTTTAGGGGCAGGGATTGGCTACACCTTC. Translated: CASSLGAGIGYTF.